A selection of T cell receptor beta chains follows, all from one sample in a study of beta chain features in type 1 diabetes. Assay used: immunoSEQ multiplex PCR; TCRdb lists only in-frame clones, some missing. The table has 150,000 to 170,000 clones, roughly 8% seen once; the top ten hold around 0.65%. The material sequenced was central memory CD4+ T cells from blood. The receptor set was obtained from a man between 18 and 29 years old in good health. Each CDR3 is given with its conserved first and last residue. The D gene is left open where the match is weak. Rows may omit the clone size; those that give it use once, few, many or a size class.

>TRBD1|TRBJ1-1|.|TRBV18
TGTGCCAGCTCATTCGGACAGGGTAGCACTGAAGCTTTCTTT
CASSFGQGSTEAFF
>TRBD2|TRBJ2-3|few|TRBV15
TGTGCCACCAGCCTTGGACTAGCGGGAGCGGGGAGCACAGATACGCAGTATTTT
CATSLGLAGAGSTDTQYF
>.|TRBJ1-5|.|TRBV2
TGTGCCAGCGGCCAGGTGAATCAGCCCCAGCATTTT
CASGQVNQPQHF
>TRBD2|TRBJ2-1|few|TRBV5-4
TGTGCCAGCAGCTCTAGCGGGAGAGTCTCCTACAATGAGCAGTTCTTC
CASSSSGRVSYNEQFF
>TRBD1|TRBJ1-2|.|TRBV4-1
TGCGCCAGCAGCCAGCCCGGACAGGGTGTGTATGGCTACACCTTC
CASSQPGQGVYGYTF
>.|TRBJ1-2|once|TRBV29-1
TGCAGCGTTGAGCAGGGTGGCTACACCTTC
CSVEQGGYTF
>TRBD1|TRBJ1-1|.|TRBV11-2
TGTGCCAGCAGGCCGGGACAGGGTATTGGAACTTTCTTT
CASRPGQGIGTFF
>.|TRBJ1-5|.|TRBV7-6
TGTGCCAGCAGCTTATTTAGCGGGAGCAATCAGCCCCAGCATTTT
CASSLFSGSNQPQHF
>.|TRBJ2-7|.|TRBV20-1
TGCAGTGCTAACAGCGGATACGAGCAGTACTTC
CSANSGYEQYF
>.|TRBJ1-1|few|TRBV7-3
TGTGCCAGCAGCTTAGCCCGGGACTCTGAAGCTTTCTTT
CASSLARDSEAFF
>TRBD1|TRBJ1-2|.|TRBV7-2
TGTGCCAGCAGCTGGGGGACAGGAGGTAACTATGGCTACACCTTC
CASSWGTGGNYGYTF
>.|TRBJ1-2|.|TRBV27
TGTGCCAGCAGTTTATCGAACAGGGCTAGCTATGGCTACACCTTC
CASSLSNRASYGYTF
>TRBD1|TRBJ2-5|.|TRBV5-4
TGTGCCAGCAGCTTGGACAGGGGAGAGACCCAGTACTTC
CASSLDRGETQYF
>.|TRBJ2-1|.|TRBV7-2
TGTGCCAGCAGCTTCCATAGCGGCCCAGTATACAATGAGCAGTTCTTC
CASSFHSGPVYNEQFF
>.|TRBJ1-4|many|TRBV14
TGTGCCAGCAGTCCTCGACTGACGAATGAAAAACTGTTTTTT
CASSPRLTNEKLFF
>TRBD1|TRBJ1-5|many|TRBV2
TGTGCCAGCAGCCTCGGACAGGGGATTCATCAGCCCCAGCATTTT
CASSLGQGIHQPQHF
>.|TRBJ2-7|few|TRBV7-6
TGTGCCAGCAGCTTAGATAGGGCAGGAGGCTCCTACGAGCAGTACTTC
CASSLDRAGGSYEQYF
>.|TRBJ2-7|.|TRBV5-6
TGTGCCAGCAGCGTCAACGGACACCTCTCCTACGAGCAGTACTTC
CASSVNGHLSYEQYF
>TRBD1|TRBJ2-3|.|TRBV5-4
TGTGCCAGCAGCTCCCAGGGGGCCGCAGATACGCAGTATTTT
CASSSQGAADTQYF
>.|TRBJ2-2|.|TRBV6-5
TGTGCCAGCAGTTACCCGGGGGCCGGGGAGCTGTTTTTT
CASSYPGAGELFF
>.|TRBJ1-5|few|TRBV28
TGTGCCAGCAGTCCGAGGGACATCCGCAATCAGCCCCAGCATTTT
CASSPRDIRNQPQHF
>.|TRBJ1-1|few|TRBV25-1
TGTGCCAGCATTAGGGGGAACACTGAAGCTTTCTTT
CASIRGNTEAFF